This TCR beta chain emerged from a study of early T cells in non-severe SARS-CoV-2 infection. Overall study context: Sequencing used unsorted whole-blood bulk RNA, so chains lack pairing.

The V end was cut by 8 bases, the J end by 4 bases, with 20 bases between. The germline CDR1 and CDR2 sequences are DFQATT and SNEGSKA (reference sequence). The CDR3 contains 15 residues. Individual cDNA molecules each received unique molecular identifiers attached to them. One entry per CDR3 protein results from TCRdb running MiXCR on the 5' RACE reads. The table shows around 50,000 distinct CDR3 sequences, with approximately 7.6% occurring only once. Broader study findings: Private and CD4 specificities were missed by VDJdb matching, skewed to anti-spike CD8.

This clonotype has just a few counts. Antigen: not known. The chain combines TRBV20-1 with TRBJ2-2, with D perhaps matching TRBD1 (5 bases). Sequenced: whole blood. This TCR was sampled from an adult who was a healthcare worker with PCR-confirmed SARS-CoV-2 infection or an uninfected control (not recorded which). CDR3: CSSRDAGISTGELFF. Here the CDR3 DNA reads TGCAGTTCCAGAGACGCAGGGATCAGCACCGGGGAGCTGTTTTTT.